These 19 T cell receptor beta chains came from one sample sequenced in a study of read filtering for tumor transcriptome and immune sequencing. Molecular barcoded adaptors covering alpha/delta and beta/gamma chains were used on about 0.4 ug RNA. Each CDR3 protein gets one entry after TCRdb re-called the reads with MiXCR. The sample contains fewer than 45,000 distinct CDR3 sequences, approximately 12% of which appear only once. Sequences were obtained from a population of CD138-negative cells sorted from bone marrow. Receptors were obtained from a donor over 35 with multiple myeloma.

This clonotype was recorded only once. A far bigger clonotype differs at one base, so this is likely a read error. The V and J genes are TRBV7-2 and TRBJ2-1; perhaps TRBD2 as D (5 bases). Germline-derived CDR1 and CDR2 are SGHTA and FQGNSA. CDR3 size: 14 residues. The CDR3 loop reads CASILEGSYNEQFF. The CDR3 coding sequence is TGTGCCAGCATCTTAGAGGGTTCCTACAATGAGCAGTTCTTC.

In regard to this clonotype: At one end the junction does not follow the germline gene, possibly because of a read error. The rearrangement uses TRBV7-2 and TRBJ2-1; 8 bases are a match to TRBD2. The CDR3 consists of 18 residues. Germline lookup yields CDR1 SGHTA and CDR2 FQGNSA. CDR3 nucleotides: TGTGCCAGCGGCGCACTCGCGGGGGGTCTAAGCTCCCACAATGAGCAGCTCTTC. Translating gives CASGALAGGLSSHNEQLF.

The gene calls are TRBV28 and TRBJ2-7; no clear D gene. CDR1 is MDHEN, CDR2 SYDVKM, per germline. This CDR3 is built from 13 residues. The germline V and J ends were trimmed by 6 bases and 4 bases, with 13 bases remaining between them. CDR3 in DNA: TGTGCCAGCAGCAGCCCCTCGACGTACGAGCAGTACTTC. This encodes CASSSPSTYEQYF. Filled out from reference TRBV28 and TRBJ2-7, the complete variable domain reads DVKVTQSSRYLVKRTGEKVFLECVQDMDHENMFWYRQDPGLGLRLIYFSYDVKMKEKGDIPEGYSVSREKKERFSLILESASTNQTSMYLCASSSPSTYEQYFGPGTRLTVT.

This clonotype was seen repeatedly, ten times or more. The chain is built from TRBV19 and TRBJ1-5; D is undetermined. The CDR3 spans 13 residues. CDR1 is LNHDA and CDR2 is SQIVND in the germline V gene (reference sequence). V dropped 8 bases and J dropped 4 bases, with 12 bases sitting between them. This chain's CDR3 is CASALQRNQPQHF. The CDR3 DNA sequence: TGTGCCAGTGCCCTACAGCGAAATCAGCCCCAGCATTTT.

This clonotype was found many times. J is TRBJ2-1 and V is TRBV15; D possibly uses TRBD1 or TRBD2 (6 bases each). Germline V gene sequence: CDR1 LNHNV, CDR2 YYDKDF (reference sequence). V shed 3 bases and J shed 13 bases, with 13 bases lying between them. This CDR3 is 12 amino acids long. CDR3 residues: CATSRGGQSQFF. The CDR3 DNA sequence: TGTGCCACCAGCAGGGGAGGACAGAGTCAGTTCTTC.

This chain connects TRBV5-6 to TRBJ1-5; D gene unclear. Trimming took 3 bases from V and 6 from J, leaving 13 bases between them. The CDR3 length is 14 residues. Germline assignment: CDR1 SGHDT and CDR2 YYEEEE. The CDR3 sequence: CASSSGLRIQPQHF. In nucleotides, the CDR3 is TGTGCCAGCAGCTCAGGTTTACGTATTCAGCCCCAGCATTTT.

This clonotype was counted at least ten times. The gene calls are TRBV18 and TRBJ1-1; perhaps TRBD1 as D (6 bases). CDR1 and CDR2 from the germline V gene are KGHSH and LQKENI. This CDR3 comprises 16 residues. Trimming took off 3 bases at V and 1 base at J, with 15 bases between the two ends. The DNA of the CDR3 is TGTGCCAGCTCACCTTCGGACAGTCTTACGAACACTGAAGCTTTCTTT. The encoded protein is CASSPSDSLTNTEAFF.

Ten or more counts support this clonotype. The chain combines TRBV11-2 with TRBJ2-5; a weak D match, TRBD1 (6 bases). The CDR3 loop spans 15 amino acids. Germline CDR1 SGHAT, CDR2 FQNNGV. With 5 bases removed from V and 5 bases from J, the gap between germline ends came to 18 bases. The CDR3 sequence: CASSVPFQGSETQYF. DNA for the CDR3: TGTGCCAGCAGCGTCCCCTTTCAGGGGTCGGAGACCCAGTACTTC.

This clonotype was recorded at least ten times. This chain uses TRBV19 with TRBJ2-1; D remains ambiguous. The CDR3 covers 14 residues. Deletions cut 4 bases from V and 0 bases from J, with 7 bases between. The germline CDR1 and CDR2 sequences are LNHDA and SQIVND (reference sequence). The CDR3 coding sequence is TGTGCCAGTAGTAGTCAGAGCTCCTACAATGAGCAGTTCTTC. Encoded protein: CASSSQSSYNEQFF.

Note on this clonotype: A much more abundant neighbour one base away suggests this may be a read error. The chain uses TRBV7-9 and TRBJ2-2, with D perhaps assigned TRBD1 or TRBD2 (9 bases each). CDR1 is SEHNR and CDR2 is FQNEAQ in the germline V gene (reference sequence). The CDR3 totals 22 residues. As DNA, the CDR3 is TGTGCCAGCAGCCTCACCCCTGACAGGGGGGGCCAGCGGGGGGCGAACGCCGGGGAGCTGTTTTTT. Its protein product is CASSLTPDRGGQRGANAGELFF.

At least ten counts were recorded for this clonotype. The chain uses TRBV2 and TRBJ1-4, with 7 bases aligning to TRBD1. The junction had 11 bases not matched to a gene; V was cut back by 6 bases and J by 4 bases. The CDR3 totals 16 residues. The V gene's germline CDR1 is SNHLY and CDR2 FYNNEI. CDR3 residues: CASRGPGGDLNEKLFF. The CDR3 coding sequence is TGTGCCAGCAGAGGGCCAGGGGGAGACCTTAATGAAAAACTGTTTTTT. The full variable domain, with the rest looked up from reference TRBV2 and TRBJ1-4, is EPEVTQTPSHQVTQMGQEVILRCVPISNHLYFYWYRQILGQKVEFLVSFYNNEISEKSEIFDDQFSVERPDGSNFTLKIRSTKLEDSAMYFCASRGPGGDLNEKLFFGSGTQLSVL.

This clonotype was counted at least ten times. J is TRBJ2-7 and V is TRBV20-1; 7 bases map to TRBD2. V was pared by 6 bases and J by 2 bases, with 4 bases of the junction left unmatched. This CDR3 contains 12 residues. From germline, CDR1 is DFQATT and CDR2 SNEGSKA (reference sequence). The chain's CDR3 is CSASGTPYEQYF. DNA for the CDR3: TGCAGTGCAAGCGGGACGCCCTACGAGCAGTACTTC.

Concerning this clonotype itself: A much larger clone sits a single nucleotide away, making a read error possible. J is TRBJ2-7 and V is TRBV2, with D hard to call. CDR3 length: 11 residues. Germline CDR1 and CDR2: SNHLY and FYNNEI. The CDR3 nucleotides read TGTGCCAGCAGACTCGTAGGCGAGCAGCACTTC. Amino acids: CASRLVGEQHF. The complete variable domain, with remaining parts taken from reference TRBV2 and TRBJ2-7, reads EPEVTQTPSHQVTQMGQEVILRCVPISNHLYFYWYRQILGQKVEFLVSFYNNEISEKSEIFDDQFSVERPDGSNFTLKIRSTKLEDSAMYFCASRLVGEQHFGPGTRLTVT.

This clonotype was observed at least ten times. This sequence joins TRBV29-1 and TRBJ2-4; no definite D call. Trimming left V 6 bases short and J 0 bases short, with 15 bases between. Germline assignment: CDR1 SQVTM and CDR2 ANQGSEA. This CDR3 has 15 amino acids. In DNA form, the CDR3 reads TGCAGCGTCGTCATGATATCATTAGCCAAAAACATTCAGTACTTC. This translates into CSVVMISLAKNIQYF.

This clonotype was counted many times. The chain combines TRBV5-6 with TRBJ2-5; TRBD2 is a possible D gene (7 bases). Germline V lookup: CDR1 SGHDT, CDR2 YYEEEE. The CDR3 has 14 amino acids. V shed 3 bases and J shed 4 bases, with 13 bases lying between them. DNA for the CDR3: TGTGCCAGCAGCTCGTTGGGGGGGCGAGAGACCCAGTACTTC. This encodes CASSSLGGRETQYF.

This clonotype has at least ten counts. The J gene is TRBJ2-3, the V gene TRBV4-2, with D maybe TRBD1 (6 bases). Germline V lookup: CDR1 LGHNA, CDR2 YNFKEQ. Trimming cost V 0 bases and J 2 bases, with 9 bases left between them. The CDR3 is 15 residues long. The DNA for the CDR3 is TGTGCCAGCAGCCAAGAGCAGGGGTCCACAGATACGCAGTATTTT. The encoded protein is CASSQEQGSTDTQYF.

This clonotype appeared many times. The V and J genes are TRBV2 and TRBJ2-7; D remains unclear. The CDR3 runs to 11 residues. V lost 6 bases and J lost 6, with 9 bases in between. Germline assignment: CDR1 SNHLY and CDR2 FYNNEI. The CDR3 region is CASRLVGEQYF. The CDR3 nucleotides read TGTGCCAGCAGACTCGTAGGCGAGCAGTACTTC.

This clonotype has a count of ten or more. The J gene is TRBJ2-7, the V gene TRBV19; D is unclear. The CDR3 extends over 11 amino acids. V gave up 6 bases and J gave up 3 bases, with 6 bases separating them. CDR1 LNHDA and CDR2 SQIVND come from the germline V gene (reference sequence). CDR3 nucleotide sequence: TGTGCCAGTAGAAAAGGCTACGAGCAGTACTTC. Its protein product is CASRKGYEQYF.

Of note for this clonotype: A read error may explain this, as a much larger clone is one base away. This chain uses TRBV2 with TRBJ2-5, with TRBD2 matching 8 bases. The germline V gene has CDR1 SNHLY and CDR2 FYNNEI. This CDR3 comprises 15 residues. The DNA of the CDR3 is TGTGCCAGCAGTGACGGTCGGGGGGGCCAAGGGACCCAGTACTTC. Translating it yields CASSDGRGGQGTQYF.